These T cell receptor beta chains were read from a single sample in a study of cytomegalovirus exposure and HLA in healthy donors. Here immunoSEQ multiplex PCR was the method, and the copy in TCRdb shows in-frame clones only, minus some. The data hold 260,000 or so clones, with 85% to 90% observed a single time. Sample: PBMCs. The receptors here all came from a man aged 18 to 30 in good health and CMV-seronegative. CDR3s include the opening cysteine and the closing phenylalanine or tryptophan. D genes are given only for firm matches. Clone size is shown for a subset of rows, as once, few, many or a class of expanded clone.

clone size: few
V gene: TRBV2
D gene: NA
J gene: TRBJ1-2
CDR3 DNA: TGTGCCAGCAGGGGGCAGGTTAACTATGGCTACACCTTC
CDR3 protein: CASRGQVNYGYTF

clone size: NA
V gene: TRBV6-5
D gene: TRBD1
J gene: TRBJ2-7
CDR3 DNA: TGTGCCAGCAGCCCAGGGGGAGTCGAGCAGTACTTC
CDR3 protein: CASSPGGVEQYF

clone size: NA
V gene: TRBV28
D gene: NA
J gene: TRBJ2-2
CDR3 DNA: TGTGCCAGCAGTTTATTCTACCCTGCGGATACCTACGCGAACACCGGGGAGCTGTTTTTT
CDR3 protein: CASSLFYPADTYANTGELFF

clone size: NA
V gene: TRBV11-3
D gene: NA
J gene: TRBJ2-1
CDR3 DNA: TGTGCCAGCAGCTTAGAACAGGGAAACTACAATGAGCAGTTCTTC
CDR3 protein: CASSLEQGNYNEQFF

clone size: NA
V gene: TRBV7-2
D gene: TRBD2
J gene: TRBJ2-7
CDR3 DNA: TGTGCCAGCATTGGACTAGCGGACGAGCAGTACTTC
CDR3 protein: CASIGLADEQYF

clone size: NA
V gene: TRBV5-5
D gene: NA
J gene: TRBJ2-7
CDR3 DNA: TGTGCCAGCAGCTTGGGAGGGATCGAGCAGTACTTC
CDR3 protein: CASSLGGIEQYF

clone size: NA
V gene: TRBV19
D gene: NA
J gene: TRBJ1-5
CDR3 DNA: TGTGCCAGTACGGAAGCGGGTCCGGGCTATCAGCCCCAGCATTTT
CDR3 protein: CASTEAGPGYQPQHF

clone size: NA
V gene: TRBV28
D gene: TRBD2
J gene: TRBJ2-1
CDR3 DNA: TGTGCCAGCAGCCGACCGGGAGGTGGTGTTCATGAGCAGTTCTTC
CDR3 protein: CASSRPGGGVHEQFF

clone size: NA
V gene: TRBV7-7
D gene: TRBD1
J gene: TRBJ1-5
CDR3 DNA: TGTGCCAGCAGCCCTGGAGGGGGCGTAAATCAGCCCCAGCATTTT
CDR3 protein: CASSPGGGVNQPQHF

clone size: NA
V gene: TRBV7-2
D gene: NA
J gene: TRBJ2-7
CDR3 DNA: TGTGCCAGCAGCAGAAGTATCTCCGAGCCGGGGGAGCAGTACTTC
CDR3 protein: CASSRSISEPGEQYF

clone size: NA
V gene: TRBV10-3
D gene: NA
J gene: TRBJ1-6
CDR3 DNA: TGTGCCACCCGGACAAATTTGAATTCACCCCTCCACTTT
CDR3 protein: CATRTNLNSPLHF

clone size: NA
V gene: TRBV5-1
D gene: NA
J gene: TRBJ2-1
CDR3 DNA: TGCGCCAGCAGCTTGCGACAGATGAGCTCCTACAATGAGCAGTTCTTC
CDR3 protein: CASSLRQMSSYNEQFF

clone size: NA
V gene: TRBV10-1
D gene: TRBD1
J gene: TRBJ2-7
CDR3 DNA: TGCGCCAGCAGTCCCGGCCAGGGGGCATCCTACGAGCAGTACTTC
CDR3 protein: CASSPGQGASYEQYF

clone size: NA
V gene: TRBV6-1
D gene: TRBD2
J gene: TRBJ2-2
CDR3 DNA: TGTGCCAGCTTTGGACTAGCGGCGTACACCGGGGAGCTGTTTTTT
CDR3 protein: CASFGLAAYTGELFF

clone size: NA
V gene: TRBV5-1
D gene: NA
J gene: TRBJ2-5
CDR3 DNA: TGCGCCAGCAGCGACCGGGACCAAGAGACCCAGTACTTC
CDR3 protein: CASSDRDQETQYF

clone size: once
V gene: TRBV6-1
D gene: NA
J gene: TRBJ2-1
CDR3 DNA: TGTGCCAGCAGTGAAGCGCTACTAGGGACTTACAGCTCCTACAATGAGCAGTTCTTC
CDR3 protein: CASSEALLGTYSSYNEQFF

clone size: NA
V gene: TRBV27
D gene: NA
J gene: TRBJ2-5
CDR3 DNA: TGTGCCAGCAGCATGCAGGTGGCCCAAGAGACCCAGTACTTC
CDR3 protein: CASSMQVAQETQYF

clone size: NA
V gene: TRBV4-2
D gene: NA
J gene: TRBJ2-5
CDR3 DNA: TGTGCCAGCAGCCAAGGGGCAGGGGTTGAGACCCAGTACTTC
CDR3 protein: CASSQGAGVETQYF

clone size: NA
V gene: TRBV5-6
D gene: TRBD1
J gene: TRBJ2-5
CDR3 DNA: TGTGCCAGCAGCTTAAATACTGGACAGGGATTCTTTGGGGAGACCCAGTACTTC
CDR3 protein: CASSLNTGQGFFGETQYF

clone size: NA
V gene: TRBV6-5
D gene: NA
J gene: TRBJ2-1
CDR3 DNA: TGTGCCAGCGGAGGAACAGTAAACGACAATGAGCAGTTCTTC
CDR3 protein: CASGGTVNDNEQFF

clone size: NA
V gene: TRBV7-9
D gene: NA
J gene: TRBJ2-1
CDR3 DNA: TGTGCCAGCAGCGGCCTGGCGGCCTCCTACAATGAGCAGTTCTTC
CDR3 protein: CASSGLAASYNEQFF

clone size: NA
V gene: TRBV28
D gene: NA
J gene: TRBJ2-1
CDR3 DNA: TGTGCCAGCAGTCTTCTTGGATCTGCGGGTGAGCAGTTCTTC
CDR3 protein: CASSLLGSAGEQFF

clone size: NA
V gene: TRBV4-3
D gene: NA
J gene: TRBJ2-7
CDR3 DNA: TGCGCCAGCAGTCCTACAACAGGGTATAGATCCTACGAGCAGTACTTC
CDR3 protein: CASSPTTGYRSYEQYF

clone size: NA
V gene: TRBV6-6
D gene: NA
J gene: TRBJ1-6
CDR3 DNA: TGTGCCAGCAGTTCGGGGAGTAATTCACCCCTCCACTTT
CDR3 protein: CASSSGSNSPLHF

clone size: once
V gene: TRBV10-2
D gene: TRBD1
J gene: TRBJ2-3
CDR3 DNA: TGCGCCAGCAGGACAGGGGGAAATACGCAGTATTTT
CDR3 protein: CASRTGGNTQYF

clone size: NA
V gene: TRBV6-6
D gene: TRBD2
J gene: TRBJ2-2
CDR3 DNA: TGTGCCAGCAGTAAAAGCGGGAGTCTGACCGGGGAGCTGTTTTTT
CDR3 protein: CASSKSGSLTGELFF

clone size: NA
V gene: TRBV28
D gene: NA
J gene: TRBJ2-7
CDR3 DNA: TGTGCCAGCAGTTTAGAGGGCGGCGCCTACGAGCAGTACTTC
CDR3 protein: CASSLEGGAYEQYF

clone size: NA
V gene: TRBV4-3
D gene: NA
J gene: TRBJ1-6
CDR3 DNA: TGCGCCAGCAGCCAAGACCGGGGCTCCTATAATTCACCCCTCCACTTT
CDR3 protein: CASSQDRGSYNSPLHF

clone size: NA
V gene: TRBV13
D gene: TRBD1
J gene: TRBJ2-7
CDR3 DNA: TGTGCCAGCAGCCAGACAGGGTTGAACGAGCAGTACTTC
CDR3 protein: CASSQTGLNEQYF

clone size: NA
V gene: TRBV25-1
D gene: NA
J gene: TRBJ1-2
CDR3 DNA: TGTGCCAGCAGTTGGCAGGCCTATGGCTACACCTTC
CDR3 protein: CASSWQAYGYTF

clone size: NA
V gene: TRBV27
D gene: TRBD2
J gene: TRBJ2-1
CDR3 DNA: TGTGCCAGCATGCGGGGGGGGTTTCTAGCGGAATACAATGAGCAGTTCTTC
CDR3 protein: CASMRGGFLAEYNEQFF

clone size: NA
V gene: TRBV28
D gene: TRBD1
J gene: TRBJ2-7
CDR3 DNA: TGTGCCAGCAGCCCTGACAGGGACGAGCAGTACTTC
CDR3 protein: CASSPDRDEQYF

clone size: NA
V gene: TRBV27
D gene: NA
J gene: TRBJ2-1
CDR3 DNA: TGTGCCAGCAGCGACACGGGGTTCTACAATGAGCAGTTCTTC
CDR3 protein: CASSDTGFYNEQFF

clone size: NA
V gene: TRBV27
D gene: TRBD2
J gene: TRBJ2-5
CDR3 DNA: TGTGCCAGCAGTCCCTGGGGGGGACAAGAGACCCAGTACTTC
CDR3 protein: CASSPWGGQETQYF

clone size: NA
V gene: TRBV28
D gene: NA
J gene: TRBJ1-2
CDR3 DNA: TGTGCCAGCAGTTTACTCCCTATCCATGGCTACACCTTC
CDR3 protein: CASSLLPIHGYTF

clone size: once
V gene: TRBV5-4
D gene: NA
J gene: TRBJ2-1
CDR3 DNA: TGTGCCAGCAGCTGGGCCCACAATGAGCAGTTCTTC
CDR3 protein: CASSWAHNEQFF

clone size: NA
V gene: TRBV13
D gene: TRBD2
J gene: TRBJ2-1
CDR3 DNA: TGTGCCAGCAGCTCAGCCGAACTAGCGGACAATGAGCAGTTCTTC
CDR3 protein: CASSSAELADNEQFF

clone size: NA
V gene: TRBV30
D gene: TRBD2
J gene: TRBJ2-3
CDR3 DNA: TGTGCCTGGAGTACGGGGGGGGATACGCAGTATTTT
CDR3 protein: CAWSTGGDTQYF

clone size: NA
V gene: TRBV7-2
D gene: TRBD1
J gene: TRBJ2-7
CDR3 DNA: TGTGCCAGCGGATCGACAGGGAGCGTCTACGAGCAGTACTTC
CDR3 protein: CASGSTGSVYEQYF

clone size: NA
V gene: TRBV2
D gene: TRBD2
J gene: TRBJ2-7
CDR3 DNA: TGTGCCAGCCGGACTAGGGGCTACGAGCAGTACTTC
CDR3 protein: CASRTRGYEQYF

clone size: NA
V gene: TRBV27
D gene: NA
J gene: TRBJ2-7
CDR3 DNA: TGTGCCAGCAGTTTACGTAGTGCCTACGAGCAGTACTTC
CDR3 protein: CASSLRSAYEQYF

clone size: NA
V gene: TRBV5-1
D gene: TRBD2
J gene: TRBJ2-7
CDR3 DNA: TGCGCCAGCAGCTTGCGGACTAGCGGACCCTACGAGCAGTACTTC
CDR3 protein: CASSLRTSGPYEQYF

clone size: NA
V gene: TRBV9
D gene: NA
J gene: TRBJ1-6
CDR3 DNA: TGTGCCAGCAGCCAGGTTGATAATTCACCCCTCCACTTT
CDR3 protein: CASSQVDNSPLHF

clone size: NA
V gene: TRBV2
D gene: NA
J gene: TRBJ2-7
CDR3 DNA: TGTGCCAGCCGATCGGAGGGGCGATACGAGCAGTACTTC
CDR3 protein: CASRSEGRYEQYF

clone size: NA
V gene: TRBV4-3
D gene: NA
J gene: TRBJ1-3
CDR3 DNA: TGCGCCAGCAGCCAAGACCTTCGGGAGTCTCGAAACACCATATATTTT
CDR3 protein: CASSQDLRESRNTIYF

clone size: NA
V gene: TRBV6-1
D gene: NA
J gene: TRBJ2-3
CDR3 DNA: TGTGCCAGCAGTGAGAGATCGGGAGTCCTCGGCACAGATACGCAGTATTTT
CDR3 protein: CASSERSGVLGTDTQYF

clone size: NA
V gene: TRBV2
D gene: TRBD1
J gene: TRBJ1-2
CDR3 DNA: TGTGCCAGCAGTGCGGGACAGGGAGGCGGCTACACCTTC
CDR3 protein: CASSAGQGGGYTF

clone size: NA
V gene: TRBV27
D gene: NA
J gene: TRBJ1-2
CDR3 DNA: TGTGCCAGCAGTTACCGGGGAGGGAATGGCTACACCTTC
CDR3 protein: CASSYRGGNGYTF